The 18 T cell receptor beta chains listed next were all sequenced from one sample in a study of shared clonotypes between healthy human individuals. The protocol was immunoSEQ multiplex PCR, while the TCRdb copy is restricted to in-frame clones and leaves out a portion. Here the sample spans around 2.1 million clones, approximately 96% being singletons. Sequencing used naive CD4+ T cells sorted from blood. Subset denoted: CD45RA+ positively selected. The receptors stem from a young man in good health.

The chain carries TRBV7-9 and TRBJ2-3; no definite D call. CDR3 length equals 14 residues. Trimming left V 3 bases short and J 6 bases short, with 13 bases between. Germline V gene sequence: CDR1 SEHNR, CDR2 FQNEAQ (reference sequence). DNA of the CDR3: TGTGCCAGCAGCTTTCGGACCCGCCCGGATACGCAGTATTTT. Protein product: CASSFRTRPDTQYF.

Of note for this clone: The identical CDR3 is also encoded by other nucleotide sequences in the sample. The DNA of the CDR3 is TGTGCCAGCAGCCCAGGACAGCTGTATAATTCACCCCTCCACTTT. It codes for CASSPGQLYNSPLHF. This chain joins TRBV7-9 and TRBJ1-6, with a weak D call TRBD1 (6 bases). There are 15 residues in the CDR3. Germline V CDR1 and CDR2: SEHNR, FQNEAQ (reference sequence). V lost 5 bases to trimming and J lost 4 bases, with 12 bases between them.

This chain joins TRBV7-2 and TRBJ2-5, with 8 nucleotides matching TRBD2. Looked up from germline, CDR1 is SGHTA and CDR2 is FQGNSA. The length of the CDR3 is 16 residues. V was clipped by 6 bases and J by 6 bases; unmatched bases: 15. The CDR3 nucleotides are TGTGCCAGCAGTCCGACCGGGACTAGTAGCGGAAAGACCCAGTACTTC. This gives the protein CASSPTGTSSGKTQYF.

As regards this clone: The same CDR3 is also encoded by other DNA sequences in this sample. The chain recombines TRBV5-1 with TRBJ2-1; D call uncertain. The CDR3 is 14 residues long. Trimming pared 2 bases from V and 0 bases from J, leaving 6 bases between. Looked up from germline, CDR1 is SGHRS and CDR2 is YFSETQ. The CDR3 DNA is TGCGCCAGCAGCTTTTTGAGCTCCTACAATGAGCAGTTCTTC. Residues: CASSFLSSYNEQFF.

The chain combines TRBV6-5 with TRBJ2-1, with D uncertain. The CDR3 consists of 11 residues. Trimming cost V 7 bases and J 3 bases, with 4 bases left between them. The germline V gene encodes CDR1 MNHEY and CDR2 SVGAGI. The CDR3 here is CASKDYNEQFF. In DNA, the CDR3 is TGTGCCAGCAAAGACTACAATGAGCAGTTCTTC.

The rearrangement links TRBV9 to TRBJ2-2, with TRBD2 identical over 8 bases. The CDR3 contains 16 residues. In germline, CDR1 is SGDLS, CDR2 YYNGEE. The J segment lost 4 bases and the V segment lost 0 bases, leaving 5 bases of the junction unmatched. CDR3 residues: CASSVGLAGGTGELFF. The DNA of the CDR3 is TGTGCCAGCAGCGTAGGCCTAGCGGGCGGCACCGGGGAGCTGTTTTTT.

The gene calls are TRBV6-5 and TRBJ1-2; TRBD1 agrees at 9 bases. With 9 bases clipped from V and 6 bases from J, the junction kept 5 bases outside the gene matches. Germline lookup yields CDR1 MNHEY and CDR2 SVGAGI. The CDR3 spans 12 residues. This CDR3 is CASRQGVDGYTF. The CDR3 nucleotides are TGTGCCAGTCGACAGGGGGTAGATGGCTACACCTTC.

The gene calls are TRBV7-6 and TRBJ2-7; TRBD1 matches 11 bases. This CDR3 has 15 amino acids. The V gene end was trimmed by 3 bases and the J gene end by 0 bases; junction bases not matched to a gene: 1. Germline V gives CDR1 SGHVS, CDR2 FNYEAQ. CDR3 DNA sequence: TGTGCCAGCAGCTTCGGGACAGGGGGCTCCTACGAGCAGTACTTC. This codes for CASSFGTGGSYEQYF.

The chain combines TRBV18 with TRBJ2-1; D not resolved. The CDR3 spans 16 residues. Germline-derived CDR1 and CDR2 are KGHSH and LQKENI. The V end lost 3 bases, the J end lost 0 bases, and 12 bases lay between the germline ends. The CDR3 region has the DNA TGTGCCAGCTCACCGACAAGGGCAGGCTCCTACAATGAGCAGTTCTTC. As protein: CASSPTRAGSYNEQFF. Full variable domain (outside the CDR3, taken from reference TRBV18 and TRBJ2-1): NAGVMQNPRHLVRRRGQEARLRCSPMKGHSHVYWYRQLPEEGLKFMVYLQKENIIDESGMPKERFSAEFPKEGPSILRIQQVVRGDSAAYFCASSPTRAGSYNEQFFGPGTRLTVL.

The chain is built from TRBV5-1 and TRBJ2-7; D gene unclear. V was clipped by 3 bases and J by 7 bases, with 17 bases between them. CDR1 and CDR2 (germline): SGHRS, YFSETQ. This CDR3 contains 14 residues. This chain's CDR3 is CASSSTRPTVEQYF. The CDR3 DNA is TGCGCCAGCAGCTCGACCAGGCCCACTGTTGAGCAGTACTTC.

The V call is TRBV7-9, the J call TRBJ2-1, with 9 bases that match TRBD1. This CDR3 contains 15 residues. Germline CDR1 reads SEHNR; CDR2 reads FQNEAQ (reference sequence). V lost 6 bases to trimming and J lost 14 bases; unmatched junction nucleotides: 17. The DNA for the CDR3 is TGTGCCAGCAGTCCAGCCGGGACAGGGTACAATTCGGAGTTCTTC. It encodes CASSPAGTGYNSEFF. The entire variable domain, with the rest obtained from reference TRBV7-9 and TRBJ2-1, is as follows: DTGVSQNPRHKITKRGQNVTFRCDPISEHNRLYWYRQTLGQGPEFLTYFQNEAQLEKSRLLSDRFSAERPKGSFSTLEIQRTEQGDSAMYLCASSPAGTGYNSEFFGPGTRLTVL.

The chain links TRBV19 to TRBJ2-5; D is unclear. V shed 7 bases and J shed 5 bases, with 11 bases lying between them. The CDR3 is 12 residues long. The germline V gene encodes CDR1 LNHDA and CDR2 SQIVND (reference sequence). The CDR3 reads CASNHLGETQYF. As DNA, the CDR3 is TGTGCCAGTAATCACCTCGGGGAGACCCAGTACTTC.

The chain couples TRBV11-2 to TRBJ1-1; no definite D call. V lost 0 bases, J lost 6 bases, and 11 bases lay in between. Germline V gene sequence: CDR1 SGHAT, CDR2 FQNNGV. The CDR3 extends over 14 amino acids. The CDR3 DNA sequence: TGTGCCAGCAGCTTAGATCTTTTACCCGCTGAAGCTTTCTTT. Amino acid sequence: CASSLDLLPAEAFF.

The chain links TRBV5-1 to TRBJ2-2; D might be TRBD1 (6 bases). The CDR3 has 15 residues. Germline CDR1 SGHRS, CDR2 YFSETQ. Trimming took 5 bases from V and 4 from J, leaving 15 bases between them. The CDR3 sequence: CASRMGAVSTGELFF. The CDR3 DNA reads as TGCGCCAGCAGAATGGGGGCGGTGAGCACCGGGGAGCTGTTTTTT.

The gene calls are TRBV7-9 and TRBJ1-3; 8 nucleotides match TRBD1. The CDR3 is 14 amino acids. Germline V lookup: CDR1 SEHNR, CDR2 FQNEAQ (reference sequence). The junction had 5 bases not matched to a gene; V was cut back by 4 bases and J by 6 bases. The CDR3 sequence is CASSSTGEANTIYF. The CDR3 DNA follows: TGTGCCAGCAGCTCGACAGGGGAAGCAAACACCATATATTTT.

This clone was picked up one time. The chain employs TRBV11-3 and TRBJ2-7; a possible D gene is TRBD1 (6 bases). The CDR3 length is 14 residues. Germline CDR1 reads SGHNT; CDR2 reads YENEEA. With 5 bases removed from V and 1 base from J, the gap between germline ends came to 12 bases. The CDR3 loop is CASSPGQLSYEQYF. In DNA form, the CDR3 reads TGTGCCAGCAGCCCTGGACAGCTATCCTACGAGCAGTACTTC.

In its sample, this clone was seen once. V usage is TRBV28 and J usage is TRBJ2-7, with D possibly being TRBD1 or TRBD2 (5 bases each). The ends were cut back, 3 bases at V and 7 bases at J, with 13 bases in the middle. CDR1 and CDR2 from the germline V gene are MDHEN and SYDVKM. There are 13 residues in the CDR3. The CDR3 is CASSFGDLWEQYF. The CDR3 DNA reads TGTGCCAGCAGTTTCGGGGACCTCTGGGAGCAGTACTTC.

On this clone itself: Since the CDR3 does not end with the conserved phenylalanine or tryptophan, this likely comes from a read error. This chain joins TRBV18 and TRBJ1-2, with D possibly TRBD1 on 6 matching bases. CDR1 is KGHSH, CDR2 LQKENI, per germline. Between the trimmed V and J ends, which lost 5 bases and 4 bases, there was a span of 14 bases. The CDR3 covers 14 residues. Here the CDR3 reads CASSKSGTLYGYTL. The DNA of the CDR3 is TGTGCCAGCTCAAAGTCCGGGACACTCTATGGCTACACCCTC.